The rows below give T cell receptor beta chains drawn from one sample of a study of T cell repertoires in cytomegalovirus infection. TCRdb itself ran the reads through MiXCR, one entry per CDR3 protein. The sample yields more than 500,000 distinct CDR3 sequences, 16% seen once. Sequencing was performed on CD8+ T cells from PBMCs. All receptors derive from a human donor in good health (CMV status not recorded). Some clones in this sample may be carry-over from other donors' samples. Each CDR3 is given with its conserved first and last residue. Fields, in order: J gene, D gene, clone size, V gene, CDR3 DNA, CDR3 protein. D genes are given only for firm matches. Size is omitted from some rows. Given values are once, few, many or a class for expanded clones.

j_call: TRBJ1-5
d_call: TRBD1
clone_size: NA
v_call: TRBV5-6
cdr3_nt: TGTGCCAGCAGCTCCGAGCGTAGGGGGCGCAGAGGCAATCAGCCCCAGCATTTT
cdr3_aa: CASSSERRGRRGNQPQHF

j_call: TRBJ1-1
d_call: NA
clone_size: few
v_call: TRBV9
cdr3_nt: TGTGCCAGCAGCGTAGGAACAACCAACACTGAAGCTTTCTTT
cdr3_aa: CASSVGTTNTEAFF

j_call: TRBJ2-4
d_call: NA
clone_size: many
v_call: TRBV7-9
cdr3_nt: TGTGCCAGCAGCTCGACAGAACGGGGATATATAGCCAAAAACATTCAGTACTTC
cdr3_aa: CASSSTERGYIAKNIQYF

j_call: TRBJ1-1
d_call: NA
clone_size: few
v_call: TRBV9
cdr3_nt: TGTGCCAGCAGCGTAGACCACCGGGGCTGGAACACTGAAGCTTTCTTT
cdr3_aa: CASSVDHRGWNTEAFF

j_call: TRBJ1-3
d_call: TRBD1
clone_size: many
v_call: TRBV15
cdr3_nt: TGTGCCACCAGCGTTCACCCGGGACAGGGAATACACTCTGGAAACACCATATATTTT
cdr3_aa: CATSVHPGQGIHSGNTIYF

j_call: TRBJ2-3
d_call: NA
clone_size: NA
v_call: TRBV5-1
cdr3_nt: TGCGCCAGCAGCTTGGGCTTCGGAGATACGCAGTATTTT
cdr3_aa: CASSLGFGDTQYF

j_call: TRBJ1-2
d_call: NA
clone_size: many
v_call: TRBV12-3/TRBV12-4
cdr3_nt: TGTGCCAGCAGTTCGGCCTATGGCTACACCTTC
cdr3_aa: CASSSAYGYTF

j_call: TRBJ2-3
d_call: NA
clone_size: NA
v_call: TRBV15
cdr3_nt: TGTGCCACCAGCGGGATCTCCAGGGGAGCTAGCACAGATACGCAGTATTTT
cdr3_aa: CATSGISRGASTDTQYF

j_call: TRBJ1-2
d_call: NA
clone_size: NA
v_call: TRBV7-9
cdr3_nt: TGTGCCCTAACCGAGGACAGTGCATCCACCGCCTATGGCTACACCTTC
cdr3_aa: CALTEDSASTAYGYTF

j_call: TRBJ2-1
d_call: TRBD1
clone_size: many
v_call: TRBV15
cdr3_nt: TGTGCCACCAGCAATCCGGGACAGGGGGTCAATGAGCAGTTCTTC
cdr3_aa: CATSNPGQGVNEQFF

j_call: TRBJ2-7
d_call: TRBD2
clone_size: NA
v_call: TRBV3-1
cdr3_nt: TGTGCCAGCAGCCAGAAGCGGACTAGCGGGTTGAACGAGCAGTACTTC
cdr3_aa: CASSQKRTSGLNEQYF

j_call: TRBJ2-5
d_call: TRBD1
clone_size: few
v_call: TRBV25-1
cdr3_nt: TGTGCCAGCAGTGATGGGACAGGGAACCAAGAGACCCAGTACTTC
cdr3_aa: CASSDGTGNQETQYF

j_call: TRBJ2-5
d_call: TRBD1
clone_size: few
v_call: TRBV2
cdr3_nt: TGTGCCAGCCCAGGGGGAGTGGAAGAGACCCAGTACTTC
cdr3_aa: CASPGGVEETQYF

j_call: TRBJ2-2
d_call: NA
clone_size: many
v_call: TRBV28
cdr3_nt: TGTGCCAGCAGGTTGGACTACAACACCGGGGAGCTGTTTTTT
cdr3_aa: CASRLDYNTGELFF

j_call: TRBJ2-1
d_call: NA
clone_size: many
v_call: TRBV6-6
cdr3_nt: TGTGCCACCCCCCCAGTTCTAGGGGGTGATGAGCAGTTCTTC
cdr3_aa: CATPPVLGGDEQFF

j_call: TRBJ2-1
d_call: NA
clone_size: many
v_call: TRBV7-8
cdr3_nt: TGTGCCAGCAGCATTAACTGGGGGAATGAGCAGTTCTTC
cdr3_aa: CASSINWGNEQFF

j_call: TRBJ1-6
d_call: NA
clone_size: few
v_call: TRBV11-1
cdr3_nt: TGTGCCAGCAGCTTAACGAGCAGCCCTTATAATTCACCCCTCCACTTT
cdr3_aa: CASSLTSSPYNSPLHF

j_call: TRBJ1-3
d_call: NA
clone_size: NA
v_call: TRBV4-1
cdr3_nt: TGCGCCAGCAGCCAAGTGGGCCTGGACACTTTCTCTGGAAACACCATATATTTT
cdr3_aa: CASSQVGLDTFSGNTIYF

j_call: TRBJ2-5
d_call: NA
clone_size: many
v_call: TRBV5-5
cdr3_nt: TGTGCCAGCAACGACCCCGCGGACAGACCAGAGAAGACCCAGTACTTC
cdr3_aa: CASNDPADRPEKTQYF

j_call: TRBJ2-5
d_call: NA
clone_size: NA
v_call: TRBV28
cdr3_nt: TGTGCCAGCAGTGTTGGCGGGTTCGGACGCACCCAGTACTTC
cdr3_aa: CASSVGGFGRTQYF

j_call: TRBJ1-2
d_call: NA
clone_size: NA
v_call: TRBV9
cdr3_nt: TGTGCCAGCAGCGTAGGTGGTACTAACTATGGCTACACCTTC
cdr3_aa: CASSVGGTNYGYTF

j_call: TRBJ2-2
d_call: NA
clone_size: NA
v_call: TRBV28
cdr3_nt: TGTGCCAGCAGTTACTGGAGAGAACACACCGGGGAGCTGTTTTTT
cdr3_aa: CASSYWREHTGELFF

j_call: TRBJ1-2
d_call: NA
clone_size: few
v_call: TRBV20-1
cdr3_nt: TGCAGTGCTAGAAACCTTCGGACTAACTATGGCTACACCTTC
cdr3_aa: CSARNLRTNYGYTF

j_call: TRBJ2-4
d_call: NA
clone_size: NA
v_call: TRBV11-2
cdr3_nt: TGTGCCAGCAGCTTAATGATCGTCGGAGAACTAGCCAAAAACATTCAGTACTTC
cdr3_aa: CASSLMIVGELAKNIQYF

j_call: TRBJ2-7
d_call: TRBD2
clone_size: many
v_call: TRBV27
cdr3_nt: TGTGCCAGCAGTTTAGGGACTAGCGGGAGGCGCTACGAGCAGTACTTC
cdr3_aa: CASSLGTSGRRYEQYF

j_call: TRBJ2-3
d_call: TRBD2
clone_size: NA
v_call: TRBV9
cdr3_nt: TGTGCCAGCAGCCCTAGCGGAGGAAGAGGAGATACGCAGTATTTT
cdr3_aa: CASSPSGGRGDTQYF